Listed here are 18 T cell receptor beta chains from one sample, sequenced in a study of blood T cell repertoires in COVID-19. Clones were sequenced by immunoSEQ multiplex PCR, and TCRdb holds only the in-frame ones, with some missing. This table has fewer than 200,000 clones, around 81% appearing once. Material: peripheral blood. All receptors come from a man between 65 and 80 years old with active or convalescent COVID-19.

The V call is TRBV5-1, the J call TRBJ2-5; D possibly corresponds to TRBD2 (6 bases). Trimming stripped 3 bases from V and 1 base from J, with 10 bases between. CDR1 is SGHRS, CDR2 YFSETQ, per germline. The CDR3 loop spans 14 amino acids. The CDR3: CASSSGLIQETQYF. CDR3 DNA sequence: TGCGCCAGCAGCTCGGGACTCATCCAAGAGACCCAGTACTTC.

DNA of the CDR3: TGCAGCGTCAATCGACAGGGCTCCTACAATGAGCAGTTCTTC. Translating gives CSVNRQGSYNEQFF. The rearrangement links TRBV29-1 to TRBJ2-1, with 7 bases identical to TRBD1. The CDR3 is 14 amino acids. The germline gives CDR1 SQVTM, CDR2 ANQGSEA. V lost 6 bases and J lost 0; bases outside the gene matches: 5.

CDR3 coding DNA: TGCGCCAGCAAGCCGGGACAAAACTATGGCTACACCTTC. Encoded protein: CASKPGQNYGYTF. This sequence joins TRBV5-1 and TRBJ1-2, with D perhaps matching TRBD1 (6 bases). The CDR3 sequence is 13 residues long. Per the germline V gene, CDR1 is SGHRS and CDR2 is YFSETQ. Trimming took 6 bases from V and 2 from J, leaving 11 bases between them.

The rearrangement links TRBV3-1 (or the pseudogene TRBV3-2) to TRBJ2-3; a possible D gene is TRBD2 (5 bases). V shed 2 bases and J shed 5 bases, with 5 bases lying between them. The length of the CDR3 is 12 residues. Germline CDR1 is LGHDT and CDR2 is YNNKEL (reference sequence). The CDR3 loop is CASSQRGDTQYF. In DNA, the CDR3 is TGTGCCAGCAGCCAACGGGGAGATACGCAGTATTTT.

In DNA form, the CDR3 reads TGCGCCAGCAGCTTGGGTCTAGCCACAGATACGCAGTATTTT. Encoded protein: CASSLGLATDTQYF. The genes are TRBV5-1 and TRBJ2-3, with D maybe TRBD2 (5 bases). V shed 0 bases and J shed 2 bases, with 7 bases lying between them. The CDR3 extends over 14 amino acids. Germline V gene sequence: CDR1 SGHRS, CDR2 YFSETQ. The whole variable domain, remainder taken from reference TRBV5-1 and TRBJ2-3, is KAGVTQTPRYLIKTRGQQVTLSCSPISGHRSVSWYQQTPGQGLQFLFEYFSETQRNKGNFPGRFSGRQFSNSRSEMNVSTLELGDSALYLCASSLGLATDTQYFGPGTRLTVL.

This sequence joins TRBV27 and TRBJ1-6; 7 nucleotides align to TRBD1. Germline CDR1 MNHEY, CDR2 SMNVEV (reference sequence). J gave up 7 bases and V 8 bases, and 8 bases lay outside the gene matches. This CDR3 is 14 amino acids long. The CDR3 sequence is CASGLGQANSPLHF. The CDR3 bases are TGTGCCAGCGGGCTCGGACAGGCAAATTCACCCCTCCACTTT.

This clone turned up a few times. This chain joins TRBV10-1 and TRBJ2-1; D gene ambiguous. Germline V CDR1 and CDR2: WNHNN, SYGVQD (reference sequence). This CDR3 spans 14 amino acids. Trimming stripped 8 bases from V and 2 bases from J, with 13 bases between. CDR3 DNA sequence: TGCGCCAGCTCCCCCGACTCGGCCTACAATGAGCAGTTCTTC. Translated, it gives CASSPDSAYNEQFF.

V usage is TRBV7-9 and J usage is TRBJ1-4, with 8 bases fitting TRBD1. The germline gives CDR1 SEHNR, CDR2 FQNEAQ (reference sequence). The CDR3 runs to 16 residues. The V gene end was trimmed by 3 bases and the J gene end by 2 bases; junction bases not matched to a gene: 5. The DNA for the CDR3 is TGTGCCAGCAGCTTCGGACAGGGTAGGACTAATGAAAAACTGTTTTTT. Translated: CASSFGQGRTNEKLFF.

Written as DNA, the CDR3 is TGCGCCAGCAGCCGAGAAACAGGGAGAGAAAATGAGCAGTTCTTC. Its protein product is CASSRETGRENEQFF. This chain connects TRBV4-1 to TRBJ2-1; D perhaps matches TRBD1 (6 bases). The CDR3 has 15 residues. V lost 4 bases, J lost 7 bases, and 17 bases lay in between. Germline CDR1 is MGHRA and CDR2 is YSYEKL.

V and J are TRBV7-3 and TRBJ2-5, with 7 positions matching TRBD1. Germline V gene data show CDR1 as SGHTA and CDR2 as FQGTGA. This CDR3 contains 14 residues. The ends lost 0 bases at V and 5 bases at J; junction bases unmatched: 3. DNA of the CDR3: TGTGCCAGCAGCTTAACAGGGGGCGTGGAGACCCAGTACTTC. Encoded protein: CASSLTGGVETQYF.

The chain has TRBV9 and TRBJ1-3, with D possibly being TRBD1 (6 bases). The CDR3 totals 13 residues. V was shortened by 6 bases and J by 5 bases, with 12 bases between the two germline ends. Germline V gene lookup returns CDR1 SGDLS and CDR2 YYNGEE. The CDR3 spells CASTPGHRNTIYF. Written as DNA, the CDR3 is TGTGCCAGCACCCCGGGACACCGAAACACCATATATTTT. Full variable domain (remainder filled in from reference TRBV9 and TRBJ1-3): DSGVTQTPKHLITATGQRVTLRCSPRSGDLSVYWYQQSLDQGLQFLIQYYNGEERAKGNILERFSAQQFPDLHSELNLSSLELGDSALYFCASTPGHRNTIYFGEGSWLTVV.

This clone was observed a handful of times. The rearrangement uses TRBV28 and TRBJ2-3; tentative D call: TRBD2 (6 bases). V lost 2 bases, J lost 5 bases, and 14 bases lay in between. The CDR3 runs 15 residues. CDR1 is MDHEN and CDR2 is SYDVKM in the germline V gene. The CDR3 loop is CASSLGGSQRDTQYF. The DNA for the CDR3 is TGTGCCAGCAGTTTAGGAGGGAGTCAGAGAGATACGCAGTATTTT.

The table lists this clone with a count of one. V is TRBV10-2 and J is TRBJ1-2; D perhaps matches TRBD1 (6 bases). Trimming pared 4 bases from V and 3 bases from J, leaving 12 bases between. There are 14 residues in the CDR3. Germline V gives CDR1 WSHSY, CDR2 SAAADI. This chain's CDR3 is CASSAGTQYYGYTF. CDR3 nucleotide sequence: TGCGCCAGCAGTGCCGGGACACAATACTATGGCTACACCTTC.

The V call is TRBV7-2, the J call TRBJ2-7, with 8 bases that match TRBD1. The CDR3 extends over 15 amino acids. Germline CDR1 is SGHTA and CDR2 is FQGNSA. The junction had 7 bases not matched to a gene; V was cut back by 2 bases and J by 4 bases. CDR3 in DNA: TGTGCCAGCAGCTTAAACTCCGGACAGGGATACGAGCAGTACTTC. Amino acid sequence: CASSLNSGQGYEQYF.

This chain uses TRBV7-2 with TRBJ1-5; D ambiguous. Germline-derived CDR1 and CDR2 are SGHTA and FQGNSA. The CDR3 consists of 15 residues. The V gene lost 5 bases and the J gene lost 1 base, with 12 bases spanning the gap. The CDR3 here is CASSKMGTSNQPQHF. CDR3 DNA sequence: TGTGCCAGCAGCAAGATGGGCACCAGCAATCAGCCCCAGCATTTT.

There are a few counts of this clone. The rearrangement uses TRBV6-4 and TRBJ2-1; D remains ambiguous. This CDR3 is built from 12 residues. Germline V CDR1 and CDR2: MRHNA, SNTAGT. V was trimmed by 4 bases and J by 5 bases, leaving 6 bases between them. This CDR3 is CASSASNNEQFF. CDR3 in DNA: TGTGCCAGCAGTGCCAGTAACAATGAGCAGTTCTTC.

The chain links TRBV28 to TRBJ1-5; 12 bases fit TRBD1. The CDR3 is made up of 15 amino acids. CDR1 and CDR2 from the germline V gene are MDHEN and SYDVKM. The ends lost 4 bases at V and 6 bases at J; junction bases unmatched: 4. CDR3 in amino acids: CASSSGTGGSQPQHF. The CDR3 bases are TGTGCCAGCAGTTCCGGGACAGGGGGCTCTCAGCCCCAGCATTTT.

CDR3 DNA sequence: TGTGCCAGCAGCTCGACAGGGGGAGGCCAGCCCCAGCATTTT. Encoded protein: CASSSTGGGQPQHF. The V gene is TRBV7-2, the J gene TRBJ1-5, with 9 bases aligning to TRBD1. V shed 4 bases and J 7 bases; nucleotides not matched to a gene: 5. CDR1 is SGHTA, CDR2 FQGNSA, per germline. The CDR3 length is 14 residues.